Listed below are T cell receptor beta chains from one sample, sequenced in a study of cytomegalovirus exposure and HLA in healthy donors. The protocol was immunoSEQ multiplex PCR, while the TCRdb copy is restricted to in-frame clones and leaves out a portion. Found here are about 64,000 clones, around 74% of them singletons; the top ten hold about 5.5%. The sequenced sample was PBMCs. The source of these receptors is a male donor in good health and CMV-seropositive. Each CDR3 is given with its conserved first and last residue. A D gene is named only where the DNA matches it firmly. Where a row states a size, it is once, few, many or the class of an expanded clone; other rows omit it.

J: TRBJ1-2; V: TRBV7-2; size: .; D: TRBD1; DNA: TGTGCCAGCAGCTTAGTCCCGGACAGGGGTACAAAATTC; CDR3: CASSLVPDRGTKF
J: TRBJ1-6; V: TRBV28; size: .; D: TRBD1; DNA: TGTGCCAGCAGTGCCGGGACAGGGGTACATTCACCCCTCCACTTT; CDR3: CASSAGTGVHSPLHF
J: TRBJ1-6; V: TRBV6-5; size: .; D: .; DNA: TGTGCCAGCAACCCCGGGGGGAGGGATTCACCCCTCCACTTT; CDR3: CASNPGGRDSPLHF
J: TRBJ1-4; V: TRBV5-8; size: few; D: .; DNA: TGTGCCACCAGACGACGACAGAACCATAATGAAAAACTGTTTTTT; CDR3: CATRRRQNHNEKLFF
J: TRBJ1-1; V: TRBV5-6; size: few; D: .; DNA: TGTGCCAGCAGCTCTTTTCCGGTGAACACTGAAGCTTTCTTT; CDR3: CASSSFPVNTEAFF
J: TRBJ2-3; V: TRBV10-3; size: .; D: .; DNA: TGTGCCATCAGTGAGGGGGGGTTGGGGACTGGCACAGATACGCAGTATTTT; CDR3: CAISEGGLGTGTDTQYF
J: TRBJ2-5; V: TRBV7-2; size: .; D: TRBD2; DNA: TGTGCCAGCAGCCGAATCGGGACTAGCGGGGTAGAGACCCAGTACTTC; CDR3: CASSRIGTSGVETQYF
J: TRBJ2-3; V: TRBV4-2; size: .; D: TRBD1; DNA: TGTGCCAGCAGCCCCCAGGGGGCTGACACAGATACGCAGTATTTT; CDR3: CASSPQGADTDTQYF
J: TRBJ1-5; V: TRBV15; size: .; D: TRBD1; DNA: TGTGCCACCACCATAAAAGTACTGACAGGGAATAGCAATCAGCCCCAGCATTTT; CDR3: CATTIKVLTGNSNQPQHF
J: TRBJ2-2; V: TRBV6-5; size: .; D: .; DNA: TGTGCCACCAGAGGGGGAGGGGGTGTCACCGGGGAGCTGTTTTTT; CDR3: CATRGGGGVTGELFF
J: TRBJ2-2; V: TRBV7-9; size: .; D: .; DNA: TGTGCCAGCAGCTTAGCCCCAGGGATGAACACCGGGGAGCTGTTTTTT; CDR3: CASSLAPGMNTGELFF
J: TRBJ2-2; V: TRBV7-3; size: .; D: .; DNA: TGTGCCAGCAGCTTGCAGCCGACCAGCGCCGTTTCGGGGGAGCTGTTTTTT; CDR3: CASSLQPTSAVSGELFF
J: TRBJ1-5; V: TRBV18; size: .; D: TRBD1; DNA: TGTGCCAGCTCACCCAATCCAGGGGGCCTGGGGTATAGCAATCAGCCCCAGCATTTT; CDR3: CASSPNPGGLGYSNQPQHF
J: TRBJ2-7; V: TRBV11-2; size: once; D: TRBD1; DNA: TGTGCCAGCAGCTTCTATCAAGGACAGGGCTACGAGCAGTACTTC; CDR3: CASSFYQGQGYEQYF
J: TRBJ2-7; V: TRBV5-4; size: .; D: TRBD1; DNA: TGTGCCAGCAGCTTACTCTGGACAGGGGCAAACGAGCAGTACTTC; CDR3: CASSLLWTGANEQYF
J: TRBJ2-7; V: TRBV4-3; size: .; D: TRBD2; DNA: TGCGCCAGCAGCCACGATAGGACTAGTCGGTACGAGCAGTACTTC; CDR3: CASSHDRTSRYEQYF
J: TRBJ1-4; V: TRBV4-1; size: .; D: .; DNA: TGCGCCAGCAGCCAAGATGAGTACGACCGGGATGAAAAACTGTTTTTT; CDR3: CASSQDEYDRDEKLFF
J: TRBJ2-5; V: TRBV5-5; size: .; D: TRBD1; DNA: TGTGCCAGCAGCTTGGGTGTGGGGGACAGGGGAGAGACCCAGTACTTC; CDR3: CASSLGVGDRGETQYF
J: TRBJ1-1; V: TRBV10-3; size: few; D: .; DNA: TGTGCCATCAGCGATCAGGTAGGAGGGAAGGACACTGAAGCTTTCTTT; CDR3: CAISDQVGGKDTEAFF
J: TRBJ2-3; V: TRBV11-2; size: .; D: .; DNA: TGTGCCAGCAGCTCCCTGGGGCCCACAGATACGCAGTATTTT; CDR3: CASSSLGPTDTQYF
J: TRBJ1-2; V: TRBV6-1; size: once; D: .; DNA: TGTGCCAGCAGTGAATCAGGGTGGGTTGACGGCTACACCTTC; CDR3: CASSESGWVDGYTF
J: TRBJ1-6; V: TRBV6-5; size: .; D: .; DNA: TGTGCCAGCAGTATGCAGGGTATTAATTCACCCCTCCACTTT; CDR3: CASSMQGINSPLHF
J: TRBJ2-7; V: TRBV28; size: .; D: .; DNA: TGTGCCAGCAGTGGTCCGGGACAAGCGTTGTCCTACGAGCAGTACTTC; CDR3: CASSGPGQALSYEQYF
J: TRBJ2-1; V: TRBV19; size: .; D: .; DNA: TGTGCCAGTAGTGAAGGACAGCACCTTCCCTACAATGAGCAGTTCTTC; CDR3: CASSEGQHLPYNEQFF